This entry lists 24 T cell receptor beta chains sequenced from one sample in a study of graft-versus-host responses after intestinal transplantation. Assay used: immunoSEQ multiplex PCR; TCRdb lists only in-frame clones, some missing. The sample lists roughly 120,000 clones; 85% to 95% were seen once. These receptors lack a known antigen. Sample: unstimulated CD4+ T cells sorted from spleen or lymph node cells, taken before intestinal transplant. The origin of the receptors is a human donor who received an intestinal transplant.

CDR3 DNA: TGTGCCAGCAGCCACCTAACCCTACTAGCGGGCCCTTTCAATGAGCAGTTCTTC. This sequence encodes CASSHLTLLAGPFNEQFF. The V and J genes are TRBV7-9 and TRBJ2-1, with 9 bases aligning to TRBD2. Germline CDR1 reads SEHNR; CDR2 reads FQNEAQ (reference sequence). The V gene end was trimmed by 5 bases and the J gene end by 6 bases; junction bases not matched to a gene: 17. This CDR3 spans 18 amino acids.

This chain links TRBV7-9 with TRBJ2-5; TRBD2 matches at 9 bases. This CDR3 has 16 residues. V was clipped by 2 bases and J by 5 bases; unmatched bases: 9. Germline CDR1 is SEHNR and CDR2 is FQNEAQ (reference sequence). The DNA for the CDR3 is TGTGCCAGCAGCTTAATAGCGGGAGAGGGGTCCGAGACCCAGTACTTC. Translation gives CASSLIAGEGSETQYF. Full variable domain (outside the CDR3, taken from reference TRBV7-9 and TRBJ2-5): DTGVSQNPRHKITKRGQNVTFRCDPISEHNRLYWYRQTLGQGPEFLTYFQNEAQLEKSRLLSDRFSAERPKGSFSTLEIQRTEQGDSAMYLCASSLIAGEGSETQYFGPGTRLLVL.

The chain joins TRBV30 to TRBJ2-3; D may be TRBD1 (5 bases). Germline V gene sequence: CDR1 GTSNPN, CDR2 SVGIG (reference sequence). The V end lost 4 bases, the J end lost 0 bases, and 11 bases lay between the germline ends. This CDR3 is built from 14 residues. The CDR3 reads CAWTAGLSTDTQYF. In DNA, the CDR3 is TGTGCCTGGACCGCAGGGCTCAGCACAGATACGCAGTATTTT.

The rearrangement uses TRBV5-1 and TRBJ2-7; TRBD2 might be the D (7 bases). This CDR3 spans 16 amino acids. In germline, CDR1 is SGHRS, CDR2 YFSETQ. V was pared by 0 bases and J by 4 bases, with 17 bases between. CDR3 in DNA: TGCGCCAGCAGCTTGGAGGGGGGGGTCTTCCCGTACGAGCAGTACTTC. This translates into CASSLEGGVFPYEQYF.

In this sample, this clone turned up a few times. The V and J genes are TRBV5-6 and TRBJ1-3; TRBD1 matches 7 bases. CDR1 and CDR2 from the germline V gene are SGHDT and YYEEEE. The CDR3 runs to 15 residues. V gave up 4 bases and J gave up 4 bases; unmatched junction bases: 8. The CDR3 DNA follows: TGTGCCAGCAGCGAAGACAGGGTGAGCGGAAACACCATATATTTT. Translation: CASSEDRVSGNTIYF.

The chain employs TRBV5-1 and TRBJ1-3, with D perhaps TRBD1 (5 bases). Trimming left V 0 bases short and J 1 base short, with 11 bases between. Per germline, CDR1 SGHRS and CDR2 YFSETQ. The CDR3 has 16 amino acids. The chain's CDR3 is CASSLERGSSGNTIYF. CDR3 nucleotide sequence: TGCGCCAGCAGCTTGGAGCGGGGCTCATCTGGAAACACCATATATTTT.

As for this clone: One junction end does not reproduce the germline sequence, and a read error may be involved. The chain links TRBV7-9 to TRBJ2-3; D ambiguous. CDR1 and CDR2 (germline): SEHNR, FQNEAQ (reference sequence). This CDR3 spans 12 amino acids. The CDR3 spells CASSLTTAHDLF. For the CDR3, the DNA is TGTGCCAGCAGCCTGACAACTGCCCACGACCTCTTT.

This clone was detected a few times. This sequence joins TRBV5-1 and TRBJ2-7; 7 bases agree with TRBD1. Per germline, CDR1 SGHRS and CDR2 YFSETQ. The CDR3 length is 12 residues. The trim removed 5 bases at V and 6 bases at J, leaving 5 bases unmatched. Here the CDR3 DNA reads TGCGCCAGCAGTTTGACAGGGTCCGAGCAGTACTTC. This sequence encodes CASSLTGSEQYF.

In this sample, this clone turned up a few times. The rearrangement uses TRBV5-1 and TRBJ2-3; TRBD2 aligns across 11 bases. The trim removed 4 bases at V and 4 bases at J, leaving 8 bases unmatched. Germline V gene data show CDR1 as SGHRS and CDR2 as YFSETQ. This CDR3 region has 16 residues. CDR3 in amino acids: CASSPPLAGGADTQYF. The CDR3 DNA is TGCGCCAGCAGCCCCCCCCTAGCGGGAGGCGCAGATACGCAGTATTTT.

Turning to this clone: Sequence at one end of the junction differs from germline and may be a read error. The chain employs TRBV5-3 and TRBJ2-1, with TRBD1 matching 9 bases. TRBV5-3 counts as an open reading frame of uncertain function. This CDR3 is built from 15 residues. The CDR3 nucleotides read TGTGCCAGAAGCTCCGCGGGACAGGGCCCCAATGAGCAGCTCTTC. Amino acid sequence: CARSSAGQGPNEQLF.

The J gene is TRBJ2-1, the V gene TRBV7-2; no definite D call. Germline V CDR1 and CDR2: SGHTA, FQGNSA. Trimming removed 3 bases from V and 3 bases from J, with 9 bases in between. This CDR3 is built from 14 residues. The CDR3 sequence is CASSFLPGYNEQFF. In DNA form, the CDR3 reads TGTGCCAGCAGCTTCCTTCCCGGCTACAATGAGCAGTTCTTC.

The J gene is TRBJ2-7, the V gene TRBV6-5; the D gene is possibly TRBD1 (6 bases). V gave up 5 bases and J gave up 5 bases, with 16 bases separating them. There are 14 residues in the CDR3. CDR1 is MNHEY and CDR2 is SVGAGI in the germline V gene. CDR3 in amino acids: CASSEVWTADEQYF. The CDR3 DNA follows: TGTGCCAGCAGTGAAGTTTGGACAGCGGACGAGCAGTACTTC.

The rearrangement links TRBV11-3 to TRBJ2-3; D uncertain. The CDR3 contains 12 residues. CDR1 is SGHNT, CDR2 YENEEA, per germline. V dropped 4 bases and J dropped 3 bases, with 5 bases sitting between them. The CDR3 sequence: CASSSKTDTQYF. The DNA of the CDR3 is TGTGCCAGCAGCTCAAAAACAGATACGCAGTATTTT. The whole variable domain, remainder taken from reference TRBV11-3 and TRBJ2-3, is EAGVVQSPRYKIIEKKQPVAFWCNPISGHNTLYWYLQNLGQGPELLIRYENEEAVDDSQLPKDRFSAERLKGVDSTLKIQPAELGDSAVYLCASSSKTDTQYFGPGTRLTVL.

The chain recombines TRBV10-2 with TRBJ1-4; perhaps TRBD1 as D (6 bases). Germline loops: CDR1 WSHSY, CDR2 SAAADI. The germline V and J ends were trimmed by 4 bases and 12 bases, with 9 bases remaining between them. The CDR3 spans 11 residues. In DNA, the CDR3 is TGCGCCAGCAGTGGAGGGGGGGAACTGTTTTTT. It translates to CASSGGGELFF.

The chain combines TRBV7-3 with TRBJ2-2; a weak D match, TRBD2 (6 bases). The germline CDR1 and CDR2 sequences are SGHTA and FQGTGA. V lost 5 bases to trimming and J lost 2 bases, with 9 bases between them. This CDR3 is built from 14 residues. CDR3 amino acids: CASSVADNTGELFF. In nucleotides, the CDR3 is TGTGCCAGCAGCGTAGCGGATAACACCGGGGAGCTGTTTTTT.

J is TRBJ1-5 and V is TRBV28, with 10 nucleotides matching TRBD1. The CDR3 runs to 17 residues. CDR1 and CDR2 (germline): MDHEN, SYDVKM. V lost 4 bases and J lost 5; bases outside the gene matches: 11. The CDR3 DNA sequence: TGTGCCAGCAGTTCCGGGGCTCTGACAGGGGGCGATCAGCCCCAGCATTTT. This gives the protein CASSSGALTGGDQPQHF.

V and J are TRBV9 and TRBJ1-4; TRBD1 might be the D (5 bases). The CDR3 contains 12 residues. With 0 bases removed from V and 14 bases from J, the gap between germline ends came to 11 bases. The germline gives CDR1 SGDLS, CDR2 YYNGEE. The CDR3 region has the DNA TGTGCCAGCAGCGTAGACAGGCGGCATCTGTTTTTT. This gives the protein CASSVDRRHLFF.

This clone was counted once. The same CDR3 arises from other DNA sequences in this sample as well. The chain uses TRBV5-1 and TRBJ2-1; the match to TRBD2 covers 11 bases. Unmatched junction bases numbered 1, after V lost 1 base and J lost 1 base. CDR3 length equals 16 residues. Looked up from germline, CDR1 is SGHRS and CDR2 is YFSETQ. This CDR3 is CASSLLAGGSYNEQFF. Written as DNA, the CDR3 is TGCGCCAGCAGCTTGTTAGCGGGGGGGTCCTACAATGAGCAGTTCTTC.

This chain uses TRBV25-1 with TRBJ2-4; perhaps TRBD2 as D (5 bases). Trimming pared 5 bases from V and 6 bases from J, leaving 14 bases between. The CDR3 spans 14 residues. Germline loops: CDR1 MGHDK, CDR2 SYGVNS. CDR3 residues: CASSQDPGRNIQYF. The DNA for the CDR3 is TGTGCCAGCAGTCAGGACCCGGGGAGAAACATTCAGTACTTC.

This chain uses TRBV15 with TRBJ2-5; unclear D gene. Per the germline V gene, CDR1 is LNHNV and CDR2 is YYDKDF (reference sequence). V dropped 1 base and J dropped 1 base, with 7 bases sitting between them. CDR3 size: 14 residues. As DNA, the CDR3 is TGTGCCACCAGCAGAGTGGTGGGCCAAGAGACCCAGTACTTC. It yields the protein CATSRVVGQETQYF.

This clone is a singleton in its sample. The V gene is TRBV6-1, the J gene TRBJ2-3; 13 nucleotides agree with TRBD2. This CDR3 comprises 15 residues. V lost 3 bases, J lost 11 bases, and 8 bases stayed unmatched. From germline, CDR1 is MNHNS and CDR2 SASEGT. As DNA, the CDR3 is TGTGCCAGCAGTGACCCGGGACTAGCGGGAATTATGCAGTATTTT. Translating gives CASSDPGLAGIMQYF.

The V and J genes are TRBV18 and TRBJ1-2, with TRBD1 matching 8 bases. The CDR3 consists of 16 residues. Trimming removed 4 bases from V and 5 bases from J; junction bases left unmatched: 12. Germline CDR1 is KGHSH and CDR2 is LQKENI. The CDR3 is CASSLSPGQGGYGYTF. The CDR3 DNA follows: TGTGCCAGCTCACTTTCTCCCGGACAGGGAGGATATGGCTACACCTTC.

V is TRBV29-1 and J is TRBJ2-5, with 7 bases identical to TRBD1. After removal of 6 bases from V and 1 base from J, the junction contained 2 bases not matched to a gene. Looked up from germline, CDR1 is SQVTM and CDR2 is ANQGSEA. The CDR3 is 12 amino acids. In DNA form, the CDR3 reads TGCAGCGTGGGGACAGCCCAAGAGACCCAGTACTTC. This codes for CSVGTAQETQYF.

This rearrangement joins TRBV28 to TRBJ2-7; 7 bases map to TRBD1. The CDR3 sequence is 15 residues long. Germline CDR1 MDHEN, CDR2 SYDVKM. V lost 7 bases to trimming and J lost 3 bases; unmatched junction nucleotides: 12. The CDR3 region has the DNA TGTGCCAGCACCCCCGCCGGGACAGAGATCTACGAGCAGTACTTC. It codes for CASTPAGTEIYEQYF.